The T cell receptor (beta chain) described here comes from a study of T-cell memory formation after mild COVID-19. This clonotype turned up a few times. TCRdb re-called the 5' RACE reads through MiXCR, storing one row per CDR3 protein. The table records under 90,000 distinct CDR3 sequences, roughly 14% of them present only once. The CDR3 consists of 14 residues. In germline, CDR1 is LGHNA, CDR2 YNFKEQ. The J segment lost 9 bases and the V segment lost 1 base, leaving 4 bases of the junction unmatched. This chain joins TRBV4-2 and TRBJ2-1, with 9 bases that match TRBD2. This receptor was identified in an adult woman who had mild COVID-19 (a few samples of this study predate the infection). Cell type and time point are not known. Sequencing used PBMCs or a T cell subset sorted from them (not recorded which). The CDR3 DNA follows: TGTGCCAGCAGCCAAGTGATAGCGGGAGCTGAGCAGTTCTTC. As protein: CASSQVIAGAEQFF.